What follows are 11 T cell receptor beta chains derived from one specimen sequenced in a study of blood T cell repertoires in COVID-19. Produced via immunoSEQ multiplex PCR; TCRdb's table is partial and in-frame only. Among roughly 380,000 clones listed, approximately 90% were seen once. The specimen was peripheral blood. These receptors were collected from a woman in her 40s with COVID-19, enrolled during active disease.

This chain joins TRBV9 and TRBJ1-2, with TRBD1 as a possible D gene (5 bases). The V end was cut by 3 bases, the J end by 4 bases, with 16 bases between. CDR3 length: 15 amino acids. Germline V gene sequence: CDR1 SGDLS, CDR2 YYNGEE. This CDR3 is CASSGPVRGSYGYTF. CDR3 bases: TGTGCCAGCAGCGGGCCGGTTAGGGGATCCTATGGCTACACCTTC.

This rearrangement joins TRBV27 to TRBJ2-7; possible D gene TRBD1, 5 bases. Trimming left V 2 bases short and J 7 bases short, with 15 bases between. The CDR3 has 14 amino acids. From germline, CDR1 is MNHEY and CDR2 SMNVEV (reference sequence). The CDR3 is CASSLGQGNSEQYF. The CDR3 bases are TGTGCCAGCAGTTTAGGGCAGGGAAATAGTGAGCAGTACTTC.

This clone was detected only once. This chain links TRBV25-1 with TRBJ1-5, with D tentatively TRBD1 (5 bases). The V end lost 1 base, the J end lost 10 bases, and 14 bases lay between the germline ends. The CDR3 is 14 residues long. The germline V gene has CDR1 MGHDK and CDR2 SYGVNS. In nucleotides, the CDR3 is TGTGCCAGCAGTGAATCGGGACTCTTCTTTCCCCAGCATTTT. It is translated as CASSESGLFFPQHF.

Only one count was recorded for this clone. The rearrangement uses TRBV24-1 and TRBJ1-4; possibly TRBD1 for D (5 bases). CDR3 size: 15 residues. Germline V gene data show CDR1 as KGHDR and CDR2 as SFDVKD. Trimming cost V 3 bases and J 7 bases, with 14 bases left between them. The CDR3: CATSDPRVGGEKLFF. CDR3 DNA sequence: TGTGCCACCAGTGATCCCAGGGTTGGTGGTGAAAAACTGTTTTTT.

The rearrangement uses TRBV27 and TRBJ1-5, with 7 bases aligning to TRBD1. The V gene's germline CDR1 is MNHEY and CDR2 SMNVEV (reference sequence). The V gene end was trimmed by 4 bases and the J gene end by 7 bases; junction bases not matched to a gene: 7. This CDR3 has 14 amino acids. The CDR3 nucleotides read TGTGCCAGCAGTTCTAGGACAGGCTTACAGCCCCAGCATTTT. This encodes CASSSRTGLQPQHF.

The chain recombines TRBV7-3 with TRBJ2-2; possible D gene TRBD2, 6 bases. The germline gives CDR1 SGHTA, CDR2 FQGTGA. This CDR3 has 13 amino acids. Trimming cost V 5 bases and J 6 bases, with 10 bases left between them. This chain's CDR3 is CASSTREAGELFF. The DNA for the CDR3 is TGTGCCAGCAGCACGAGGGAGGCCGGGGAGCTGTTTTTT.

The chain carries TRBV9 and TRBJ1-1; TRBD1 aligns across 8 bases. Trimming took 4 bases from V and 3 from J; bases not matched to a gene: 2. This CDR3 spans 13 amino acids. CDR1 is SGDLS and CDR2 is YYNGEE in the germline V gene. Here the CDR3 reads CASSKQGDTEAFF. The CDR3, as DNA: TGTGCCAGCAGCAAACAGGGGGACACTGAAGCTTTCTTT.

This clone was recorded once. This chain joins TRBV19 and TRBJ2-7; 7 positions match TRBD1. This CDR3 region has 15 residues. Germline V gene lookup returns CDR1 LNHDA and CDR2 SQIVND (reference sequence). V shed 5 bases and J 0 bases; nucleotides not matched to a gene: 7. CDR3 sequence (DNA): TGTGCCAGTAGTCTTGGACAGGTTGTCTCCTACGAGCAGTACTTC. It specifies CASSLGQVVSYEQYF.

This sequence joins TRBV11-1 and TRBJ2-7; TRBD1 matches at 8 bases. Germline V gene data show CDR1 as SGHAT and CDR2 as FQDESV (reference sequence). The CDR3 totals 15 residues. V was clipped by 5 bases and J by 6 bases; unmatched bases: 12. The CDR3 region has the DNA TGTGCCAGCAGCCCCAGGACAGGGATTCGGGTCGAGCAGTACTTC. It specifies CASSPRTGIRVEQYF.

The chain has TRBV5-4 and TRBJ1-1; TRBD1 aligns across 7 bases. The V and J ends lost 4 bases and 10 bases, in that order; junction bases with no gene match: 13. From germline, CDR1 is SGHNT and CDR2 YYREEE (reference sequence). The CDR3 has 14 amino acids. In nucleotides, the CDR3 is TGTGCCAGCAGCACCTTTACAGGGGATTTGCCAGCTTTCTTT. Its translation: CASSTFTGDLPAFF.

The chain is built from TRBV6-5 and TRBJ1-1, with D perhaps TRBD1 (6 bases). Germline V gene sequence: CDR1 MNHEY, CDR2 SVGAGI. Trimming removed 6 bases at V and 8 bases at J, with 13 bases between. This CDR3 comprises 12 residues. CDR3 nucleotides: TGTGCCAGCAGGGAGGGGGGGACAGAAGCTTTCTTT. Encoded protein: CASREGGTEAFF.